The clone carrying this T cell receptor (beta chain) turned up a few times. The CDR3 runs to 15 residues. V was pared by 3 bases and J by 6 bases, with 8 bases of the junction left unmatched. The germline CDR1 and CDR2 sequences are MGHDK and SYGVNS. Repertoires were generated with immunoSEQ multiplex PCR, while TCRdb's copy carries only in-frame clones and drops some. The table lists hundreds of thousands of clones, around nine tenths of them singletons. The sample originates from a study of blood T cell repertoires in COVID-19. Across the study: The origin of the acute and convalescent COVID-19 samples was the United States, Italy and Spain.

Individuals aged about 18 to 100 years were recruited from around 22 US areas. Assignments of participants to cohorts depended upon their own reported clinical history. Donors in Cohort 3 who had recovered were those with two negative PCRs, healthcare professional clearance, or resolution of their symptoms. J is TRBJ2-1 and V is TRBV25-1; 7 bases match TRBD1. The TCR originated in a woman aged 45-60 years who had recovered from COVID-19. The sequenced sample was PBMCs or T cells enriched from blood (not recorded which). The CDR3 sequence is CASSERQGLGNEQFF. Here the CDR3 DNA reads TGTGCCAGCAGTGAGAGACAGGGTTTAGGCAATGAGCAGTTCTTC.